At least ten counts were recorded for the clone carrying this TCR beta chain. The germline V gene encodes CDR1 SGHRS and CDR2 YFSETQ. CDR3 size: 15 residues. With 5 bases removed from V and 5 bases from J, the gap between germline ends came to 16 bases. This sample is drawn from a study of kidney transplant recipient with SARS-CoV-2 infection. TCRdb re-analysed the reads in MiXCR, keeping a single row per CDR3 protein. The sample holds 200,000 to 300,000 distinct CDR3 sequences, around 28% seen once. The chain employs TRBV5-1 and TRBJ2-2; tentatively, D is TRBD2 (5 bases). Sequenced here: a blood sample, sampled at baseline and between days 110 and 120 from a kidney transplant recipient. The receptor comes from a male patient aged 30 to 40 who had COVID-19 and was a kidney transplant recipient. Certain T cells may be donor cells from the graft. CDR3 region: CASSRVSVTTGELFF. The CDR3, as DNA: TGCGCCAGCAGTAGGGTTAGCGTTACGACCGGGGAGCTGTTTTTT.